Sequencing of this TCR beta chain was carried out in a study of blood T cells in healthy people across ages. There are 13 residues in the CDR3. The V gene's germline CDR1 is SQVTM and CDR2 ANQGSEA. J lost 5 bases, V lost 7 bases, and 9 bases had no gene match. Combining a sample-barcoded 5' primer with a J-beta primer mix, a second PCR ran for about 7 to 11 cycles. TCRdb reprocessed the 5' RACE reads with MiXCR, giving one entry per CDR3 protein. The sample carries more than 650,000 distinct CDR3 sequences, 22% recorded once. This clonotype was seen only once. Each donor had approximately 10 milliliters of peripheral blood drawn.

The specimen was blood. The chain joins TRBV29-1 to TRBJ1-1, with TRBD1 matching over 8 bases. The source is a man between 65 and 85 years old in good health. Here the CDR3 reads CSGRQGAGTEAFF. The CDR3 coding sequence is TGCAGCGGACGGCAGGGGGCGGGTACTGAAGCTTTCTTT.